This T cell receptor beta chain stems from a study of T-cell memory formation after mild COVID-19. For the study at large: Most TCR clusters belonged to a single donor.

TCRdb passed the 5' RACE reads through MiXCR, listing each CDR3 protein once. The sample holds under 85,000 distinct CDR3 sequences, over 11% seen once. Germline values: CDR1 SQVTM, CDR2 ANQGSEA. CDR3 length: 14 residues. The chain combines TRBV29-1 with TRBJ2-7; 9 bases agree with TRBD1. The clonotype was recovered from an adult woman who had mild COVID-19 (a few samples of this study predate the infection). Cell type and time point are not known. The material sequenced was PBMCs or a T cell subset sorted from them (not recorded which). The CDR3 bases are TGCATCGCCACAGGGGGCATTGCGGCCTACGAGCAGTACTTC. Translating gives CIATGGIAAYEQYF.